Here is one T cell receptor beta chain with its context. What this receptor recognizes is not known. No base qualities exist here, and no much larger clone lies one base off it. This specimen belongs to a study of cytomegalovirus exposure and HLA in healthy donors (dated by TCRdb to 2017 to 2019). Broadly, across the study: According to an earlier analysis of several hundred of the donors, about 190 million T cells yielded over 90 million unique TCR beta sequences and approximately 300 Gb of sequence data. About 280 gigabases of sequencing data and about 92 million unique TCR sequences made up an early release that covered nearly 650 HLA-typed donors. In an earlier analysis of roughly 600 of the donors, high-throughput TCR beta sequencing was used to judge whether each TCR beta V gene segment behaved as functional or pseudogenic. The later analysis used no new phenotypic data to find candidate immune exposures, relying instead on TCR beta sequences and their occurrence across donors. The number of donors typed differed by locus, with 629-630 for A, B, C, DRB1 and DQB1, around 500 for DQA1, approximately 580 for DPA1, and approximately 470 for DPB1. A later genetic analysis used genome-wide SNP genotypes for about three fifths of the 666 donors, treating that subset as a discovery cohort. Donor age, sex, ethnicity and CMV serostatus were collected together with the repertoire data. To predict cytomegalovirus infection status, the study brought together high-throughput TCR immunosequencing, statistical association of individual TCRs with disease status, and machine learning. To study patterns of TCR occurrence, a later analysis re-analyzed previously published TCR beta repertoires from several hundred donors and added high-resolution HLA genotyping. The study aimed to test whether signatures of past pathogen exposure could be identified by cataloging public T cell receptors. Every repertoire in the discovery cohort had been generated on one and the same sequencing platform. Among roughly 400 genotyped donors of the cohort, an average of roughly 230,000 unique TCR beta nucleotide sequences was sequenced per donor, of which 15% to 20% were non-productive. The T cell repertoires of around 670 subjects were profiled by immunosequencing and related to cytomegalovirus serostatus. HLA typing covered class I and class II loci at four-digit resolution. Besides the first cohort of hundreds of subjects, a separate validation cohort made up of over 95 different subjects was used. Of the roughly 400 genotyped donors, over 65% fell in the genetic ancestry cluster associated with self-reported Caucasian donors. Roughly five DR-DQ haplotypes were handled as single units for association and clustering, since linkage in the cohort was strong.

The germline V gene provides CDR1 SGHTA and CDR2 FQGNSA. Measured from the cysteine to the phenylalanine, the CDR3 is 16 residues long. Of all the DNA, just the CDR3 is kept, 48 bases in frame from base 1. Relative to germline, V is missing 5 bases and J is missing 4 bases, with 6 bases of the junction outside any gene match. The cohort was made up of approximately 700 healthy bone marrow donors. At the time of sampling, all cohort members were nominally healthy, though unrecorded immune exposures were likely present. The donor tested CMV seropositive, placing the donor among the 310 or so seropositive members of the cohort. A peripheral blood sample was collected from each donor, and TCR beta sequencing was performed on peripheral blood mononuclear cells. The Qiagen DNeasy Blood Extraction Kit was used to extract genomic DNA from the blood cell samples. General study outcomes and caveats: The sequencing pipeline was judged likely to have produced a cluster of highly shared sequence variants as a technical artifact. Sequencing depth was assumed to be roughly uniform across donors in the presence/absence analyses, though that assumption may not hold. Immune exposure information for the cohort was limited to CMV serostatus. Seventeen rarely observed V segments, including chromosome 9 orphons, were excluded from the earlier analysis of several hundred of the donors because counts were too low. While some public TCRs were present in many individuals, most TCR sequences turned up only very rarely across donors. Correlated functional status among segregating V segments might be attributable to linkage disequilibrium, but an unknown experimental factor could not be ruled out. An earlier analysis of approximately 590 of the donors showed that most TCR beta V segments appeared in productive rearrangements either about 87% or about 30% of the time, which broadly matched IMGT annotations. A later analysis found that most CMV-associated TCR beta chains appeared HLA-restricted, with HLA associations seemingly driven largely by CMV exposure. The authors suggested that the approach could potentially be extended to other disease states and immunological phenotypes. The study listed 150 to 200 TCR beta chains as associated with cytomegalovirus. A further reported finding was that TCR beta sequences accurately predicted the HLA-A and HLA-B alleles for most subjects in the first cohort. In a later analysis, several top co-occurrence clusters were reported to appear linked to parvovirus B19, influenza, CMV and Epstein-Barr virus. The cohort was sequenced for TCR beta chains only, and without alpha or paired-chain data the features that could be detected were limited. Some IMGT-functional V segments, including TRBV6-2 and TRBV6-3, could not be told apart with the 87-base-pair reads, so those segments were excluded. HLA typing was unavailable for some donors at each locus, so association tests used only the typed subset. A later analysis found that HLA-associated TCR beta chains were more clonally expanded and had lower generation probabilities than equally common non-associated chains. In both the original and validation cohorts, the classifier was reported to diagnose cytomegalovirus status with high specificity and sensitivity. In a later genetic analysis, fewer N-insertions in productive TCRs were reported among donors in an Asian-associated ancestry cluster than the roughly 700-donor mean. Strong co-occurrence of HLA alleles, especially DR and DQ, made assigning TCR associations to individual alleles difficult. In a later genetic analysis, a missense DCLRE1C variant was associated with V-gene and J-gene trimming of TCR beta chains, and the association was replicated in an independent cohort. Specific HLA alleles were associated with over 15,000 TCR beta sequences at a false discovery rate of 0.05 in a later analysis. According to a later analysis, TCR association rates differed among HLA loci, with DRB1 alleles showing the most associated TCRs and HLA-C alleles showing the fewest. A few of the identified cytomegalovirus-associated TCR beta chains were confirmed in vitro to be specific for cytomegalovirus antigens.

Libraries were built with the immunoSEQ multiplex PCR assay. For the multiplex PCR, a mixture combining 60 forward primers for TCR Vbeta segments and 13 reverse primers for TCR Jbeta segments was used. A multiplex PCR assay on genomic DNA amplified the CDR3 region of rearranged TCR beta genes. The amplified TCR beta libraries were sequenced on the Illumina HiSeq System as 87-base-pair reads. In the authors' own workflow: In a later analysis, tens of millions of unique TCR beta chains were counted across the 690 or so repertoires, and approximately 9.9 million of these chains were shared by at least two donors. A nearest-neighbor algorithm error-corrected the raw reads and collapsed the reads into unique sequences, merging closely related sequences to remove PCR and sequencing errors. V, D and J gene segments were assigned by aligning CDR3 sequences to IMGT reference sequences. For a sequence to be retained, a match of at least six nucleotides to both a V gene segment and a J gene segment was required. A rearrangement was called productive if the CDR3 had no stop codons and remained in frame with V and J, and every other rearrangement was called non-productive. CDR3 was defined according to IMGT convention as the region running from the second conserved V-encoded cysteine to the conserved J-encoded phenylalanine. The earlier analysis of approximately 590 of the donors excluded any sequence lacking an unambiguous match to a single V gene segment. An earlier analysis of 587 of the donors classified V segments as functional when productive rearrangements were above 56.7% and as segregating when the standard deviation between donors was above 5%. A statistical classification framework was built to diagnose cytomegalovirus status from the catalog of TCR beta chain sequences. In a later analysis, V and J genes were assigned by comparing TCR nucleotide sequences against IMGT/GENE-DB human TR gene sequences. Using the TCRdist pipeline, a later analysis assigned CDR3 sequences along with most-parsimonious VDJ recombination scenarios. In a later analysis, each TCR beta chain was defined by its CDR3 amino acid sequence together with its V-gene family, and reads without a unique V-gene family were excluded. As a way to deal with suspected cross-contamination and a sequencing artifact, a later analysis dropped 592 nucleotide sequences that were highly shared and had low generation probability. A later analysis calculated a clonal expansion index for each public chain from normalized within-repertoire ranks of inferred template counts. In a later analysis, generation probabilities were computed with a VDJ recombination model fitted to out-of-frame rearrangements, and the resulting probabilities were checked against IGoR. A later analysis scored TCR-TCR, TCR-HLA and TCR-CMV co-occurrence with hypergeometric tests, applying a repertoire-size bias correction to TCR pairs. In a later analysis, false discovery rates were estimated by permuting HLA or CMV assignments 20 times. In a later analysis, co-occurring TCRs were grouped using DBSCAN, with TCRdist sequence similarity added in when clustering inside HLA-allele-positive subsets. For co-occurrence clustering, repertoires with fewer than 30,000 or more than 120,000 public chains were excluded, along with a handful of repertoires with anomalous nucleotide sharing. In its TCRdb copy, this immuneACCESS table keeps in-frame sequences only and misses some clones. Where compared with another copy, unresolved V genes explain less than half of these, and the others have no known cause. From that table come the V and J calls and clone size; the DNA was used to work out D and trimming. The sample table holds some 150,000 clones, of which 65% to 90% were seen once. The ten largest make up about 6.1% of the sample.

The sequence came from a woman in her 50s in good health and CMV-seropositive. Sequencing was carried out using PBMCs. The rearrangement combines TRBV7-2 with TRBJ2-7, and TRBD2 aligns with 15 junction nucleotides. Here is the DNA: TGTGCCAGCAGCACCGGGACTAGCGGGGGGCTATACGAGCAGTACTTC. Translated, it reads CASSTGTSGGLYEQYF.